The entry below describes one TCR beta chain. The antigen is unknown. This sample was taken from a study of cytomegalovirus exposure and HLA in healthy donors. Broader study findings: Across donors, most TCRs were seen rarely, yet some public ones were widespread. Judged likely to be a sequencing artifact was a cluster of highly shared sequence variants.

It was with 60 Vbeta and 13 Jbeta primers that the PCR ran. Only in-frame clones appear in the TCRdb table, and some are missing; sequencing was by immunoSEQ multiplex PCR. The table lists 170,000 or so clones, 78% of them singletons. At the time of sampling, donors were nominally healthy, though unrecorded immune exposures were likely. The V gene's germline CDR1 is WNHNN and CDR2 SYGVQD (reference sequence). The CDR3 is made up of 14 amino acids. The sequencing input was PBMCs. The chain links TRBV10-1 to TRBJ2-5; D might be TRBD1 (6 bases). With the DNA end fitting TRBJ2-7 better, the J assignment may be wrong. The clonotype was recovered from a woman in her 50s in good health and CMV-seropositive. The CDR3 DNA reads TGCGCCAGCAGTGAGTCCCATTCGGACAGCGAGCAGTACTTC. Its protein is CASSESHSDSEQYF.